Below, 21 T cell receptor beta chains from the same sample are listed, as sequenced in a study of tumor-infiltrating lymphocytes in primary liver carcinoma. Blood RNA came from unsorted whole blood; germline DNA was also extracted. A constant-region primer served to make TCR beta cDNA from roughly 540 ng total RNA. Three nested multiplex PCR rounds, a slightly modified ARM-PCR, produced the libraries for TCR beta. Rounds one and two of PCR, each of around 11 cycles, were primed with TRBV1-TRBV30 forward primers and a C-beta reverse primer. From the multiplex PCR reads, TCRdb called clonotypes with MiXCR, one entry per CDR3 protein. The data hold about 310,000 distinct CDR3 sequences, with 65% observed a single time. Sequences were obtained from peripheral blood. The receptor source for this set is a middle-aged man with primary liver carcinoma and hepatitis B virus infection.

At least ten counts were recorded for this clonotype. The J gene is TRBJ2-7, the V gene TRBV6-6, with D unclear. Trimming removed 6 bases from V and 2 bases from J, with 14 bases in between. The CDR3 spans 14 residues. The germline gives CDR1 MNHNY, CDR2 SVGAGI (reference sequence). CDR3 nucleotide sequence: TGTGCCAGCAGCCCACCGCCGTCTCCCTACGAGCAGTACTTC. Protein: CASSPPPSPYEQYF.

About this clonotype: As the CDR3 is not closed by the conserved phenylalanine or tryptophan, this likely results from a read error. The chain has TRBV6-6 and TRBJ2-2, with 13 positions matching TRBD2. The germline V gene encodes CDR1 MNHNY and CDR2 SVGAGI (reference sequence). This CDR3 is built from 23 residues. CDR3 residues: CARSFPPRQGTSGRVRGTRELFS. The CDR3 DNA follows: TGTGCCAGAAGTTTCCCCCCTAGGCAGGGAACTAGCGGGAGGGTACGTGGCACCAGGGAGCTGTTTTCT.

Many counts were recorded for this clonotype. The rearrangement uses TRBV11-2 and TRBJ2-2, with D perhaps assigned TRBD1 or TRBD2 (5 bases each). V dropped 1 base and J dropped 6 bases, with 15 bases sitting between them. This CDR3 spans 16 amino acids. CDR1 and CDR2 (germline): SGHAT, FQNNGV. In DNA, the CDR3 is TGTGCCAGCAGCTTAGTGGAAGGGATGGGGGCCGGGGAGCTGTTTTTT. It translates to CASSLVEGMGAGELFF.

The chain links TRBV11-2 to TRBJ2-7, with TRBD1 matching over 8 bases. Germline V gives CDR1 SGHAT, CDR2 FQNNGV. This CDR3 is built from 15 residues. V gave up 5 bases and J gave up 7 bases; unmatched junction bases: 13. In nucleotides, the CDR3 is TGTGCCAGCAGCCACAGACAGGGGTCACCGAGGGAGCAGTACTTC. It is translated as CASSHRQGSPREQYF.

This clonotype was seen a handful of times. A much larger clone differs by one base, so this may be a read error. V gene TRBV12-3 or TRBV12-4 combines with J gene TRBJ2-3; D might be TRBD2 (5 bases). There are 14 residues in the CDR3. V was pared by 8 bases and J by 0 bases, with 12 bases between. This CDR3 is CASLEAGSTDTQYF. Written as DNA, the CDR3 is TGTGCCAGCCTGGAGGCGGGTAGCACAGATACGCAGTATTTT.

This clonotype occurred many times. This chain joins TRBV29-1 and TRBJ2-3; 12 bases fit TRBD1. The CDR3 has 14 residues. J was trimmed by 7 bases and V by 4 bases; bases with no gene match: 6. CDR1 and CDR2 from the germline V gene are SQVTM and ANQGSEA. As DNA, the CDR3 is TGCAGCGTTGGGTGGGACAGGGGGCGGAATACGCAGTATTTT. Its protein product is CSVGWDRGRNTQYF.

About this clonotype itself: One end of the junction is discordant with germline, which a read error may explain. This sequence joins TRBV6-1 and TRBJ2-2, with TRBD1 matching over 8 bases. Germline V gene sequence: CDR1 MNHNS, CDR2 SASEGT. CDR3 length: 17 residues. The CDR3: CDSSYPRTGLSSVELFF. CDR3 nucleotides: TGTGACAGCAGTTACCCGAGGACAGGGTTGTCCTCCGTGGAGCTGTTTTTT.

V and J are TRBV7-9 and TRBJ2-2; maybe TRBD2 (7 bases). CDR3 length: 18 amino acids. Per germline, CDR1 SEHNR and CDR2 FQNEAQ (reference sequence). Deletions cut 1 base from V and 1 base from J, with 16 bases between. CDR3 amino acids: CASSLVPRGAWNTGELFF. The CDR3, as DNA: TGTGCCAGCAGCTTAGTACCCCGGGGGGCCTGGAACACCGGGGAGCTGTTTTTT. Filled out from reference TRBV7-9 and TRBJ2-2, the complete variable domain reads DTGVSQNPRHKITKRGQNVTFRCDPISEHNRLYWYRQTLGQGPEFLTYFQNEAQLEKSRLLSDRFSAERPKGSFSTLEIQRTEQGDSAMYLCASSLVPRGAWNTGELFFGEGSRLTVL.

This clonotype was detected many times. This chain links TRBV6-2 or TRBV6-3 with TRBJ2-7, with TRBD1 matching 7 bases. The V gene end was trimmed by 2 bases and the J gene end by 4 bases; junction bases not matched to a gene: 11. Germline V gene sequence: CDR1 MNHEY, CDR2 SVGEGT. This CDR3 has 16 residues. CDR3 region: CASSYALRDSQYEQYF. For the CDR3, the DNA is TGTGCCAGCAGTTACGCCCTCCGGGACAGCCAATACGAGCAGTACTTC.

This clonotype was counted between two and nine times. The chain joins TRBV28 to TRBJ2-5; D ambiguous. The CDR3 contains 15 residues. V lost 8 bases, J lost 1 base, and 17 bases lay in between. Germline V gene data show CDR1 as MDHEN and CDR2 as SYDVKM. The CDR3 DNA sequence: TGTGCCAGCGTACTCTCAGGTTCAGGCCAAGAGACCCAGTACTTC. It codes for CASVLSGSGQETQYF.

This clonotype showed up just once. This chain uses TRBV5-4 with TRBJ2-7; TRBD2 aligns across 10 bases. The trim removed 4 bases at V and 2 bases at J, leaving 3 bases unmatched. The germline CDR1 and CDR2 sequences are SGHNT and YYREEE (reference sequence). CDR3 length: 14 amino acids. The CDR3 DNA sequence: TGTGCCAGCAGCGACAGCGGGGGGGCCTACGAGCAGTACTTC. Its translation is CASSDSGGAYEQYF. The full variable domain, rest sourced from reference TRBV5-4 and TRBJ2-7, is ETGVTQSPTHLIKTRGQQVTLRCSSQSGHNTVSWYQQALGQGPQFIFQYYREEENGRGNFPPRFSGLQFPNYSSELNVNALELDDSALYLCASSDSGGAYEQYFGPGTRLTVT.

CDR3 DNA: TGTGCCAGCAGTGAAGGGGGGACCCGTCAAGAGACCCAGTACTTC. As protein: CASSEGGTRQETQYF. V gene TRBV6-1 combines with J gene TRBJ2-5; D assignment may be TRBD1 or TRBD2 (5 bases each). Germline CDR1 MNHNS, CDR2 SASEGT. The V gene lost 1 base and the J gene lost 2 bases, with 11 bases spanning the gap. This CDR3 is 15 amino acids long.

This clonotype was recorded only once. A read error is possible here, since a much larger clone lies one base away. The CDR3 ends on some other residue instead of the conserved phenylalanine or tryptophan, so this is likely a read error. V gene TRBV7-8 combines with J gene TRBJ2-7, with 13 bases matching TRBD2. Germline trimming cut 5 bases from V and 4 bases from J; bases unmatched to any gene: 8. The CDR3 is 16 residues long. CDR1 and CDR2 (germline): SGHVS, FQNEAQ. This chain's CDR3 is CASSPLAGGPWYEQYL. CDR3 in DNA: TGTGCCAGCAGCCCACTAGCGGGAGGGCCGTGGTACGAGCAGTACCTC.

On this clonotype itself: This may come from a read error, since a much larger clone is one base off. The chain couples TRBV29-1 to TRBJ2-3, with D perhaps TRBD1 (5 bases). Germline V gene lookup returns CDR1 SQVTM and CDR2 ANQGSEA. The V end lost 7 bases, the J end lost 2 bases, and 10 bases lay between the germline ends. CDR3 size: 12 residues. CDR3 sequence reads: CSAQQVTDTQYF. The CDR3 nucleotides are TGCAGCGCTCAACAGGTCACAGATACGCAGTATTTT.

This clonotype was counted many times. This chain connects TRBV6-5 to TRBJ2-7; D unclear. The V end was cut by 7 bases, the J end by 5 bases, with 9 bases between. Germline CDR1 reads MNHEY; CDR2 reads SVGAGI. This CDR3 comprises 11 residues. CDR3 DNA sequence: TGTGCCAGCACCAATAACAACGAGCAGTACTTC. Protein product: CASTNNNEQYF.

This chain links TRBV29-1 with TRBJ1-1; 7 bases are shared with TRBD1. CDR1 is SQVTM and CDR2 is ANQGSEA in the germline V gene. The CDR3 runs 14 residues. The V segment lost 7 bases and the J segment 8 bases; nucleotides outside the gene matches: 16. CDR3 residues: CSAAVGGKGTEAFF. CDR3 in DNA: TGCAGCGCTGCTGTAGGGGGCAAGGGGACCGAAGCTTTCTTT.

This clonotype was counted a single time. The chain links TRBV5-6 to TRBJ1-2; possible D gene TRBD1, 5 bases. Trimming cost V 4 bases and J 7 bases, with 26 bases left between them. Germline values: CDR1 SGHDT, CDR2 YYEEEE. The CDR3 extends over 17 amino acids. Written as DNA, the CDR3 is TGTGCCAGCAGCCCGGACCTGCGGGGGGACCTTCTCTGTGGCTACACCTTC. It specifies CASSPDLRGDLLCGYTF.

Worth noting for this clonotype: One base away lies a much larger clone, so this may be a sequencing read error. V and J are TRBV10-3 and TRBJ2-1; D possibly corresponds to TRBD2 (6 bases). CDR3 length: 13 amino acids. CDR1 and CDR2 (germline): ENHRY, SYGVKD. V dropped 7 bases and J dropped 6 bases, with 13 bases sitting between them. The CDR3 here is CAIMLVGGNEQFF. CDR3 sequence (DNA): TGTGCCATCATGCTAGTGGGAGGCAATGAGCAGTTCTTC.

Of note for this clonotype: The junction departs from the called germline gene at one end, perhaps through a read error. J is TRBJ2-1 and V is TRBV6-2 or TRBV6-3; D possibly matches TRBD1 or TRBD2 (5 bases each). Looked up from germline, CDR1 is MNHEY and CDR2 is SVGEGT. The CDR3 has 15 residues. This CDR3 reads CASRERGSIYNEQRF. CDR3 coding DNA: TGTGCCAGCAGGGAGAGGGGAAGTATCTACAATGAGCAGCGCTTC.

This clonotype has more than one count but fewer than ten. V usage is TRBV5-4 and J usage is TRBJ2-3; 12 nucleotides line up with TRBD2. V lost 4 bases, J lost 4 bases, and 7 bases stayed unmatched. The CDR3 totals 16 residues. The germline CDR1 and CDR2 sequences are SGHNT and YYREEE (reference sequence). The CDR3 spells CASSQRLAGASDTQYF. The CDR3 nucleotides read TGTGCCAGCAGCCAACGACTAGCGGGAGCTTCAGATACGCAGTATTTT.

J is TRBJ2-3 and V is TRBV30; 9 positions match TRBD2. The J segment lost 6 bases and the V segment lost 2 bases, leaving 3 bases of the junction unmatched. This CDR3 contains 13 residues. Looked up from germline, CDR1 is GTSNPN and CDR2 is SVGIG (reference sequence). In nucleotides, the CDR3 is TGTGCCTGGAGTTTCAGCGGGGGGGATACGCAGTATTTT. Translating it yields CAWSFSGGDTQYF.